What follows are 6 T cell receptor beta chains derived from one specimen sequenced in a study of T cell responses to AZD1222 COVID-19 vaccine. Clones were sequenced by immunoSEQ multiplex PCR, and TCRdb holds only the in-frame ones, with some missing. The sample consists of roughly 190,000 clones, roughly 92% of them appearing once. Sample: peripheral blood, taken 28 days after the second AZD1222 dose. The receptor source for this set is an adult who received the AZD1222 COVID-19 vaccine.

The rearrangement links TRBV19 to TRBJ1-5, with TRBD1 matching 9 bases. After removal of 3 bases from V and 1 base from J, the junction contained 4 bases not matched to a gene. The length of the CDR3 is 16 residues. In germline, CDR1 is LNHDA, CDR2 SQIVND (reference sequence). The CDR3 coding sequence is TGTGCCAGTAGTATGGGACAGGGTAGGAGCAATCAGCCCCAGCATTTT. Residues: CASSMGQGRSNQPQHF.

V and J are TRBV19 and TRBJ2-5; TRBD2 matches at 9 bases. This CDR3 has 16 amino acids. Trimming cost V 3 bases and J 6 bases; bases outside gene matches: 11. Germline V gives CDR1 LNHDA, CDR2 SQIVND (reference sequence). The CDR3 DNA follows: TGTGCCAGTAGTATTTCTTCTAGCGGGGCCCAGAAGACCCAGTACTTC. This codes for CASSISSSGAQKTQYF. Filled out from reference TRBV19 and TRBJ2-5, the complete variable domain reads DGGITQSPKYLFRKEGQNVTLSCEQNLNHDAMYWYRQDPGQGLRLIYYSQIVNDFQKGDIAEGYSVSREKKESFPLTVTSAQKNPTAFYLCASSISSSGAQKTQYFGPGTRLLVL.

In the case of this clone: One end of the junction fails to match germline, which may point to a read error. The chain is built from TRBV11-3 and TRBJ2-3; TRBD2 aligns across 7 bases. The CDR3 runs to 16 residues. The V gene's germline CDR1 is SGHNT and CDR2 YENEEA. For the CDR3, the DNA is TGTGCCAGCAGCTTAGGACCTAGCGGTATAGCAGACACGCAGTATTTT. Translation gives CASSLGPSGIADTQYF.

This rearrangement joins TRBV6-5 to TRBJ2-7; 8 bases match TRBD1. The V segment lost 4 bases and the J segment 3 bases; nucleotides outside the gene matches: 5. From germline, CDR1 is MNHEY and CDR2 SVGAGI. CDR3 length: 14 amino acids. As DNA, the CDR3 is TGTGCCAGCAGTTCGACAGGGGAAGGCTACGAGCAGTACTTC. This codes for CASSSTGEGYEQYF.

J is TRBJ1-2 and V is TRBV7-2; TRBD1 aligns across 8 bases. CDR3 size: 16 residues. Germline CDR1 reads SGHTA; CDR2 reads FQGNSA. Unmatched junction bases numbered 10, after V lost 4 bases and J lost 3 bases. The CDR3 here is CASSSRTRDRYYGYTF. The CDR3 DNA is TGTGCCAGCAGCTCGAGGACCCGGGACAGGTACTATGGCTACACCTTC.

The chain combines TRBV10-1 with TRBJ2-4; D ambiguous. V shed 6 bases and J shed 8 bases, with 20 bases lying between them. CDR3 length equals 15 residues. Looked up from germline, CDR1 is WNHNN and CDR2 is SYGVQD (reference sequence). CDR3: CASRDGTRNPYIQYF. The CDR3 DNA reads TGCGCCAGCAGGGACGGAACCCGTAATCCGTACATTCAGTACTTC.